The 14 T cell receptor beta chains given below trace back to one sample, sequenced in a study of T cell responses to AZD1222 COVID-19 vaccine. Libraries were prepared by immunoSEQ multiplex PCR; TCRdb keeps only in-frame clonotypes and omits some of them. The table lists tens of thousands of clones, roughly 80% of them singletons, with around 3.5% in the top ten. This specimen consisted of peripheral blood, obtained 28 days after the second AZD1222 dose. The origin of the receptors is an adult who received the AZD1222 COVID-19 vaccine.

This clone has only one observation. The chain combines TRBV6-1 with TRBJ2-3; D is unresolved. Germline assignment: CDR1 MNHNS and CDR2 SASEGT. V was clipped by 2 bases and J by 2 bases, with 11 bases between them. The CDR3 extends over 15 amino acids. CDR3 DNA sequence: TGTGCCAGCAGTGAACCGAGCCTTGCCACAGATACGCAGTATTTT. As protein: CASSEPSLATDTQYF.

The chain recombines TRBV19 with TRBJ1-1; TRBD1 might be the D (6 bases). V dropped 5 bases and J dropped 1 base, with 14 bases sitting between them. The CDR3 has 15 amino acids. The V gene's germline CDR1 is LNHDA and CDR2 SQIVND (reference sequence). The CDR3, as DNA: TGTGCCAGTAGTCTGACGGGCAGGGGGAACACTGAAGCTTTCTTT. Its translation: CASSLTGRGNTEAFF.

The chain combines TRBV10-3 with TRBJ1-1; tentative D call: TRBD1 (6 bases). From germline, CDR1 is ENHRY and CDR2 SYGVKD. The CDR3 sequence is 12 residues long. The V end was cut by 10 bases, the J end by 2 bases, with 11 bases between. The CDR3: CATGGRNTEAFF. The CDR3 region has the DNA TGTGCCACCGGGGGCAGAAACACTGAAGCTTTCTTT.

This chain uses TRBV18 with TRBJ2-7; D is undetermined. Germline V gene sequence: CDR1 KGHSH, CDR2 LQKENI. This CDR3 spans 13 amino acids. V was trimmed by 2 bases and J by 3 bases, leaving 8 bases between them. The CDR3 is CASSPEQNYEQYF. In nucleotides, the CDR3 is TGTGCCAGCTCACCAGAACAGAACTACGAGCAGTACTTC.

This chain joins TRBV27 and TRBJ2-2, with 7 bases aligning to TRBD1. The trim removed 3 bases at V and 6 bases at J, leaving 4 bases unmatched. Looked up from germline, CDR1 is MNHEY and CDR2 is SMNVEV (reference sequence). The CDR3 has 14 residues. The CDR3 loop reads CASSLGQGAGELFF. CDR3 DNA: TGTGCCAGCAGTTTGGGCCAGGGGGCCGGGGAGCTGTTTTTT.

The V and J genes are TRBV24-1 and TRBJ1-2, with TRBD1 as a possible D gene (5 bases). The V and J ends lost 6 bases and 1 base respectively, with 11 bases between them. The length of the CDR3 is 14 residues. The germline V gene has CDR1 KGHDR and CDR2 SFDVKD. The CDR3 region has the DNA TGTGCCACCAGTAACCCGGGGCGTAACTATGGCTACACCTTC. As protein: CATSNPGRNYGYTF.

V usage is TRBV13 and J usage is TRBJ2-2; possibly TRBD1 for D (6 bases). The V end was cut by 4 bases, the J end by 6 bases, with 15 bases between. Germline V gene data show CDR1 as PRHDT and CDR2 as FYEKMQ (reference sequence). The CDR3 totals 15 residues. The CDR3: CASSSTLGAAGELFF. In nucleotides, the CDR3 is TGTGCCAGCAGCTCGACCTTGGGGGCTGCCGGGGAGCTGTTTTTT.

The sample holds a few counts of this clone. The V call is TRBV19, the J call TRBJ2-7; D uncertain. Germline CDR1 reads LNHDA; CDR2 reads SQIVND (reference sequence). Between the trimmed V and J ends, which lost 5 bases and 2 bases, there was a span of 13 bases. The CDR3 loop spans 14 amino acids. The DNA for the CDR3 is TGTGCCAGTAGTTGGTCCAGAGATACCTACGAGCAGTACTTC. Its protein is CASSWSRDTYEQYF.

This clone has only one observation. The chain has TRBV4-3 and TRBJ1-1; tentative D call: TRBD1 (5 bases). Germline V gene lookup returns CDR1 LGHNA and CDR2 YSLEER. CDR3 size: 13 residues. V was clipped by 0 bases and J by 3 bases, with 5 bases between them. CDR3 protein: CASSQEQDTEAFF. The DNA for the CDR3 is TGCGCCAGCAGCCAAGAACAGGACACTGAAGCTTTCTTT.

The CDR3 coding sequence is TGTGCCAGCAGCCTCGGGGGACAGCTCCAAGAGACCCAGTACTTC. It yields the protein CASSLGGQLQETQYF. The chain joins TRBV11-3 to TRBJ2-5; maybe TRBD1 (7 bases). Trimming took off 5 bases at V and 1 base at J, with 14 bases between the two ends. The length of the CDR3 is 15 residues. Germline values: CDR1 SGHNT, CDR2 YENEEA.

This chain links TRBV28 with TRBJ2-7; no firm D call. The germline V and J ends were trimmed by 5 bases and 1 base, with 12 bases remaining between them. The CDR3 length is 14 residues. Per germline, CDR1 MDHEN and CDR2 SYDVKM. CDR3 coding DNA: TGTGCCAGCAGTGCCCCGGGTAGGTCCTACGAGCAGTACTTC. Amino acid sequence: CASSAPGRSYEQYF.

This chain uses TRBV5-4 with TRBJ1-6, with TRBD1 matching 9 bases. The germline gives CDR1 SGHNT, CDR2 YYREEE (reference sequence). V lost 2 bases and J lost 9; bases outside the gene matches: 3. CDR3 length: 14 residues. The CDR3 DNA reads TGTGCCAGCAGCTTACAGGGGGCGGTTTCACCCCTCCACTTT. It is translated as CASSLQGAVSPLHF.

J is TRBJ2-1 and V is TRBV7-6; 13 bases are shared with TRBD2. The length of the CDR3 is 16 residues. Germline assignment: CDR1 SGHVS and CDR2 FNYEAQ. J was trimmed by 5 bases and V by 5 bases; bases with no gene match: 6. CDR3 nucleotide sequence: TGTGCCAGCAGCCGCCGGACTAGCGGGGGCCACAATGAGCAGTTCTTC. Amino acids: CASSRRTSGGHNEQFF.

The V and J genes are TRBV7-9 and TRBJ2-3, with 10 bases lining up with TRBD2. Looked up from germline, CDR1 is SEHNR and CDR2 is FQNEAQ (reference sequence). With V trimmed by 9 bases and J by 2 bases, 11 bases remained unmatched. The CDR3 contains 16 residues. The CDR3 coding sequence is TGTGCCAGAGAGGAGCTAGCGGGGGCCCTCACAGATACGCAGTATTTT. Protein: CAREELAGALTDTQYF. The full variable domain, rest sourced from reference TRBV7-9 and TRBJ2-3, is DTGVSQNPRHKITKRGQNVTFRCDPISEHNRLYWYRQTLGQGPEFLTYFQNEAQLEKSRLLSDRFSAERPKGSFSTLEIQRTEQGDSAMYLCAREELAGALTDTQYFGPGTRLTVL.